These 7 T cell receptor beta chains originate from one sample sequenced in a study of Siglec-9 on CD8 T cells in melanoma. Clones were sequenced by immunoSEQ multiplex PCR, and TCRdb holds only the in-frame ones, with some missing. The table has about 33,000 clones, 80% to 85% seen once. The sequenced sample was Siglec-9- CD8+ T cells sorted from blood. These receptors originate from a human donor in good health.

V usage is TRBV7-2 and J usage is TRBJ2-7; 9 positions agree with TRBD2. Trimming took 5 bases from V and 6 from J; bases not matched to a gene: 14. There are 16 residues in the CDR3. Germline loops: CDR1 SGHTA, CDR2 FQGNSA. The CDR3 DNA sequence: TGTGCCAGCAGCCTATTAGCGGGAGACAGTGGAGGCGAGCAGTACTTC. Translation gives CASSLLAGDSGGEQYF. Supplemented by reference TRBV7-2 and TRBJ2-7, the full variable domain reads GAGVSQSPSNKVTEKGKDVELRCDPISGHTALYWYRQSLGQGLEFLIYFQGNSAPDKSGLPSDRFSAERTGGSVSTLTIQRTQQEDSAVYLCASSLLAGDSGGEQYFGPGTRLTVT.

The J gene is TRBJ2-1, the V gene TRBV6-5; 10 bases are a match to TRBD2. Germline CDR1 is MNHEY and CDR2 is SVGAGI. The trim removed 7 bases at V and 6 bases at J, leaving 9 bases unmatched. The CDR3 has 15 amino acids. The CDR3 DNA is TGTGCCAGCACCACTTCAGCGGGGGGGCCCAATGAGCAGTTCTTC. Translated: CASTTSAGGPNEQFF.

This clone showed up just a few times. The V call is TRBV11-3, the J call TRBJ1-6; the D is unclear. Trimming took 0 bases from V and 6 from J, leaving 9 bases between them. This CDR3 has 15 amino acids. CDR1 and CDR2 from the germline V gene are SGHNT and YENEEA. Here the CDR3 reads CASSLDRGSNSPLHF. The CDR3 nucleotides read TGTGCCAGCAGCTTAGATCGGGGATCTAATTCACCCCTCCACTTT.

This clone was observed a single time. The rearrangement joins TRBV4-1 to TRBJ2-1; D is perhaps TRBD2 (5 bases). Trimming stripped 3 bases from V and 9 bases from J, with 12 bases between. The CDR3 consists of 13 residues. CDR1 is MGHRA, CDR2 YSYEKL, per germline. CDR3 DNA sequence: TGCGCCAGCAGCCACTCTCTACGGGGTGAGCAGTTCTTC. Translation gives CASSHSLRGEQFF.

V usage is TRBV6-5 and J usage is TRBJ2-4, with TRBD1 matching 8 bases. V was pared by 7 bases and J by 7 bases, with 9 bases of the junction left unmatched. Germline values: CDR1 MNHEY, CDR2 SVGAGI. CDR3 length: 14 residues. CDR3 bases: TGTGCCAGCAACCCGGGACAGGATAGTAACATTCAGTACTTC. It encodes CASNPGQDSNIQYF.

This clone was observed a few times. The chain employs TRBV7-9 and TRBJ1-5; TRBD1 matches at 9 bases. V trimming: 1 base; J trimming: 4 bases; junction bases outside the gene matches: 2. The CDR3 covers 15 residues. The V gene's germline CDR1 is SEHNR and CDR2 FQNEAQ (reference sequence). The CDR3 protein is CASSLEGTGNQPQHF. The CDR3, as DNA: TGTGCCAGCAGCTTAGAAGGGACAGGGAATCAGCCCCAGCATTTT.

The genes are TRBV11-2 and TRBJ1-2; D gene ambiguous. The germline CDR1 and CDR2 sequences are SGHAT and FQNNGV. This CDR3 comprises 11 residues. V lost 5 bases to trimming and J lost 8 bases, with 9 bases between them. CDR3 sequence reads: CASSDHDGYTF. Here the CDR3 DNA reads TGTGCCAGCAGCGATCACGACGGCTACACCTTC.